This T cell receptor beta chain was recovered during a study of regulatory T cells in long-lasting Graves disease. Findings and caveats of the study: Accuracy was possibly reduced by small sample size.

Construction of TCR beta libraries relied on iRepertoire HTBI primers and on Arm-PCR targeting CDR3 regions. MiXCR was run by TCRdb on the multiplex PCR reads, yielding one entry per CDR3 protein. Of about 460,000 distinct CDR3 sequences in the sample, 13% to 15% were seen once. CDR1 is SEHNR, CDR2 FQNEAQ, per germline (reference sequence). The CDR3 totals 16 residues. Trimming cost V 3 bases and J 0 bases, with 12 bases left between them. This clonotype was seen a handful of times. Its target is unknown. Time point noted: newly diagnosed GD, antithyroid drugs for less than 3 months. PBMC RNA was the source of the TCR library. The same sample was also studied in work on T cells in Graves' hyperthyroidism and ophthalmopathy.

The sample in question was peripheral blood mononuclear cells (PBMCs), obtained at new diagnosis, from a patient treated with antithyroid drugs. This clonotype was sampled from a woman between 50 and 59 years old with Graves disease. The J gene is TRBJ1-5, the V gene TRBV7-9, with TRBD1 as a possible D gene (6 bases). The CDR3 region has the DNA TGTGCCAGCAGCTTTGGGACAATGGATAGCAATCAGCCCCAGCATTTT. This encodes CASSFGTMDSNQPQHF.